Listed below are T cell receptor beta chains from one sample, sequenced in a study of OX40 agonist ivuxolimab in advanced cancers. This table comes from immunoSEQ multiplex PCR, and its TCRdb copy is limited to in-frame clones, with some not included. Of 40,000 to 50,000 clones listed, about 87% are singletons. Sample: CD4+ or CD8+ T cells sorted from blood, taken in a trial of the OX40 agonist ivuxolimab. The receptor set was obtained from an adult with an advanced solid tumor such as melanoma, head and neck, liver or kidney cancer. Both conserved end residues are trimmed from each CDR3.

V gene: TRBV6-1; CDR3 protein: ASSGDRANQPQH
V gene: TRBV18; CDR3 protein: ASSDRDRGNEQF
V gene: TRBV6-5; CDR3 protein: ASSYAGGGGYT
V gene: TRBV27; CDR3 protein: ASSLGEVPDLYSNQPQH
V gene: TRBV19; CDR3 protein: ASSPERGSQPQH
V gene: TRBV4-1; CDR3 protein: ASSQDGAVSSPLH
V gene: TRBV7-6; CDR3 protein: ASSRTGGAETQY
V gene: TRBV7-9; CDR3 protein: ASYIAGGNEQF
V gene: TRBV5-8; CDR3 protein: ASSLDRDNRRGKNIQY
V gene: TRBV7-9; CDR3 protein: ASSLLGNYGYT
V gene: TRBV7-6; CDR3 protein: ASSLAWPGEGNTIY
V gene: TRBV7-9; CDR3 protein: ASSRDSLMNTEAF
V gene: TRBV9; CDR3 protein: ASSVISGLTDTQY
V gene: TRBV10-3; CDR3 protein: AISRGLSGNTIY
V gene: TRBV18; CDR3 protein: ASSPSRGDNEQF
V gene: TRBV7-9; CDR3 protein: ASSLEGDTGELF
V gene: TRBV11-2; CDR3 protein: ASSLGGGTNEKLF
V gene: TRBV13; CDR3 protein: ASSLGMAGNEQF
V gene: TRBV6-5; CDR3 protein: ASSFSGKQY
V gene: TRBV2; CDR3 protein: ASSPDGTSTDTQY
V gene: TRBV6-5; CDR3 protein: ASSKTGGSNQPQH
V gene: TRBV18; CDR3 protein: ASSPVPGDSTEAF
V gene: TRBV5-4; CDR3 protein: ASRRTGAGNTIY
V gene: TRBV7-9; CDR3 protein: ASSLSDSTEAF
V gene: TRBV5-1; CDR3 protein: ASSLASGGNTDTQY
V gene: TRBV25-1; CDR3 protein: ASSQHIDSYTEAF
V gene: TRBV6-1; CDR3 protein: ASSETLRTGVYGYT
V gene: TRBV15; CDR3 protein: ATSSRIPNEKLF
V gene: TRBV7-8; CDR3 protein: ASTSASGSYEQY
V gene: TRBV15; CDR3 protein: ATSRDGGQDNSPLH
V gene: TRBV7-2; CDR3 protein: ASSPGTYNEQF
V gene: TRBV14; CDR3 protein: ASSQDMRGWETQY
V gene: TRBV5-5; CDR3 protein: ASSRAGDRTGELF
V gene: TRBV14; CDR3 protein: ASSQDVPAGPYEQY
V gene: TRBV11-2; CDR3 protein: ASSLLAGADTQY
V gene: TRBV29-1; CDR3 protein: SVEETPRGNTEAF
V gene: TRBV19; CDR3 protein: ASRPGLAKNIQY
V gene: TRBV5-6; CDR3 protein: ASRRQGANYGYT
V gene: TRBV19; CDR3 protein: ASRGTGSTGANVLT
V gene: TRBV28; CDR3 protein: AYCDRILAGECDEQF
V gene: TRBV5-4; CDR3 protein: ASSPGGLIQETQY
V gene: TRBV6-6; CDR3 protein: ASSYSSDLQPQH
V gene: TRBV5-6; CDR3 protein: ASSLGGTDYGYT
V gene: TRBV6-5; CDR3 protein: ASSYSDRPTGELF
V gene: TRBV29-1; CDR3 protein: SVEEPGQTYEQY
V gene: TRBV5-1; CDR3 protein: ASSPVLQVRGANVLT
V gene: TRBV2; CDR3 protein: ASSASGPGGSGSYEQY
V gene: TRBV19; CDR3 protein: ASSTILGAKEQF
V gene: TRBV7-9; CDR3 protein: ASSLETGRTEAF